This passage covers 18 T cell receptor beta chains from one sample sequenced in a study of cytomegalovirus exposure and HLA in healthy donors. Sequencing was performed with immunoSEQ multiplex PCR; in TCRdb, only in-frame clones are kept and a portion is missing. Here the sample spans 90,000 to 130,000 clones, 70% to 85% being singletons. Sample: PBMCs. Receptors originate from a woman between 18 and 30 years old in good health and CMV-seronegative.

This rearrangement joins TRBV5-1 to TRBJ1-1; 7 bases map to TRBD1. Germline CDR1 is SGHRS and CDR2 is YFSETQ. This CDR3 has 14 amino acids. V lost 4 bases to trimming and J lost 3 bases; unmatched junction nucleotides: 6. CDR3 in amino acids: CASSRMQGDTEAFF. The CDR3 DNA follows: TGCGCCAGCAGCCGGATGCAGGGGGACACTGAAGCTTTCTTT. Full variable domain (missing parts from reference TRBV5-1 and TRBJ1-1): KAGVTQTPRYLIKTRGQQVTLSCSPISGHRSVSWYQQTPGQGLQFLFEYFSETQRNKGNFPGRFSGRQFSNSRSEMNVSTLELGDSALYLCASSRMQGDTEAFFGQGTRLTVV.

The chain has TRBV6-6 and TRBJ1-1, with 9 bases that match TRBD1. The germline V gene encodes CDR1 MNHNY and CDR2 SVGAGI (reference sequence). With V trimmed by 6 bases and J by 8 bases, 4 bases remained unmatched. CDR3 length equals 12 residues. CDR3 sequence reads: CASSIGTGEAFF. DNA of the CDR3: TGTGCCAGCAGCATAGGGACAGGGGAAGCTTTCTTT.

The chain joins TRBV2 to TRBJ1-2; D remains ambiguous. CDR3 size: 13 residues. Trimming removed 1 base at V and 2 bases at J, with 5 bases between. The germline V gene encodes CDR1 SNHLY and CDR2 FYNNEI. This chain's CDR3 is CASSEDTNYGYTF. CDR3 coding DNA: TGTGCCAGCAGTGAAGACACGAACTATGGCTACACCTTC.

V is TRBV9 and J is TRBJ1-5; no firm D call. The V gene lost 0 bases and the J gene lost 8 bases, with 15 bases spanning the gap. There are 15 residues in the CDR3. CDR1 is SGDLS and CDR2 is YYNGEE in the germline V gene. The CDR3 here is CASSVAGYQSEPQHF. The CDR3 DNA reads TGTGCCAGCAGCGTAGCGGGATACCAAAGTGAGCCCCAGCATTTT.

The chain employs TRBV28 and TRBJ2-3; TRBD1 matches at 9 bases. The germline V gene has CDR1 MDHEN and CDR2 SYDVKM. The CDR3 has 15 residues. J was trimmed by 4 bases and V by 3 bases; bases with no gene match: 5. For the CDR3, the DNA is TGTGCCAGCAGTTTCTGGACAGGGGTTCCAGATACGCAGTATTTT. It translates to CASSFWTGVPDTQYF.

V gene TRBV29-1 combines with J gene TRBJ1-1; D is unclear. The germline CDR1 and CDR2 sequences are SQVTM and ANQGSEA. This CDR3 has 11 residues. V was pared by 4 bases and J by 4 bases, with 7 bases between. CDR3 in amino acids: CSVGSGTEAFF. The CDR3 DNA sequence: TGCAGCGTTGGGAGCGGCACTGAAGCTTTCTTT.

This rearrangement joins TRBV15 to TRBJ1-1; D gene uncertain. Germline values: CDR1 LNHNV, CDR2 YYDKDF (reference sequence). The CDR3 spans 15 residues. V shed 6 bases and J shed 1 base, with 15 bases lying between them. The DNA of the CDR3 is TGTGCCACCAGTGCGCCCGATCCGGGGAACACTGAAGCTTTCTTT. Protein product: CATSAPDPGNTEAFF.

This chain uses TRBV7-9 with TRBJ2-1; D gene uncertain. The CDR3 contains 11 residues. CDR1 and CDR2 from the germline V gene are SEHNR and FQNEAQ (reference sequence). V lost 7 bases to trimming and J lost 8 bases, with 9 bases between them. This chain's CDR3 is CASTFVDEQFF. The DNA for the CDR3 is TGTGCCAGCACCTTCGTCGATGAGCAGTTCTTC.

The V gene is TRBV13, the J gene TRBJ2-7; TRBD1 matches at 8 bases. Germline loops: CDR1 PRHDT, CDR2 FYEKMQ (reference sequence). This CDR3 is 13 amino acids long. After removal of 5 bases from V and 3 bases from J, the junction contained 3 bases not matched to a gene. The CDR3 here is CASSPGQGYEQYF. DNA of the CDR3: TGTGCCAGCAGCCCCGGACAGGGCTACGAGCAGTACTTC.

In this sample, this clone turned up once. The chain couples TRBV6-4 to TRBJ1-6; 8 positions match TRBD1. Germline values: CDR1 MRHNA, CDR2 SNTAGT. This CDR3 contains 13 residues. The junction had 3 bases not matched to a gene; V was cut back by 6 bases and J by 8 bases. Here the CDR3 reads CASSQGADSPLHF. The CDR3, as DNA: TGTGCCAGCAGCCAGGGGGCTGATTCACCCCTCCACTTT.

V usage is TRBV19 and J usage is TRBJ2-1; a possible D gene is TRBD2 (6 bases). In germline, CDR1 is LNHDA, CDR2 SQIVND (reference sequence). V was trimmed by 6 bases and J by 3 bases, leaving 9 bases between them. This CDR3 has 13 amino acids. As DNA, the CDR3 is TGTGCCAGTAGACGGGAGAGCTACAATGAGCAGTTCTTC. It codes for CASRRESYNEQFF.

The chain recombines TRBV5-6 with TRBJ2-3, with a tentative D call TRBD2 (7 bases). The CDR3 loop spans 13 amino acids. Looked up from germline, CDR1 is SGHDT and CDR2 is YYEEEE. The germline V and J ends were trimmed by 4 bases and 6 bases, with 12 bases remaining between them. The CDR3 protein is CASSQGRGDTQYF. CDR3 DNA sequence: TGTGCCAGCAGCCAGGGGCGGGGGGATACGCAGTATTTT.

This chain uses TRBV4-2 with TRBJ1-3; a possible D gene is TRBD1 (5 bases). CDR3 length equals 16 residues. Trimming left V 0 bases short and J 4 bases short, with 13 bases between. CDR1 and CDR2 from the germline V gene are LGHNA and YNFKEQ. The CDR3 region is CASSQERGRAGNTIYF. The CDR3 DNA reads TGTGCCAGCAGCCAAGAACGTGGCAGGGCGGGAAACACCATATATTTT.

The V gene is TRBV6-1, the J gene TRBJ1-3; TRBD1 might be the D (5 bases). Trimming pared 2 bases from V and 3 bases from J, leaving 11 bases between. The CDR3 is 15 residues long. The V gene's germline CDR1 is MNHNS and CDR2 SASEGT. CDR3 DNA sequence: TGTGCCAGCAGTGAAAAGCTAGACAGTGGAAACACCATATATTTT. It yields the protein CASSEKLDSGNTIYF.

CDR3 region: CASSQAYNEQFF. In DNA, the CDR3 is TGTGCCAGCAGCCAGGCCTACAATGAGCAGTTCTTC. The rearrangement uses TRBV7-9 and TRBJ2-1; the D is unclear. V lost 5 bases to trimming and J lost 2 bases, with 4 bases between them. Germline lookup yields CDR1 SEHNR and CDR2 FQNEAQ (reference sequence). The CDR3 is 12 residues long.

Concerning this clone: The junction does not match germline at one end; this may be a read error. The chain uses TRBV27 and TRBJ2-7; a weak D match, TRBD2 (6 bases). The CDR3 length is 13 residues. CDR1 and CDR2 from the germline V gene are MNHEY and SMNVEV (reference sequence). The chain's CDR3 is CASSPPGGVLEHF. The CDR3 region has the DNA TGTGCCAGCAGTCCCCCCGGCGGGGTCCTTGAGCACTTC.

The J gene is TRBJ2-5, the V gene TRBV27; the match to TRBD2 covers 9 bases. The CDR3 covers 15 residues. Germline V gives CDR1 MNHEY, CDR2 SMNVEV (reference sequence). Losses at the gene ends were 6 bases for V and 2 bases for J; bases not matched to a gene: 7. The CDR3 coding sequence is TGTGCCAGCAGCGCCCAGCGGGGGGCACAAGAGACCCAGTACTTC. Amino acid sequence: CASSAQRGAQETQYF.

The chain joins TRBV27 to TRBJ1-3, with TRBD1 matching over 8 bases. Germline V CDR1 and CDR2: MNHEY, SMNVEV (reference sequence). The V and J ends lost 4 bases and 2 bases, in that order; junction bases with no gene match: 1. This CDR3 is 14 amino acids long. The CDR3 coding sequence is TGTGCCAGCAGTTCAGGGGGCGCTGGAAACACCATATATTTT. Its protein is CASSSGGAGNTIYF.